This T cell receptor beta chain was identified in a study of blood T cells in healthy people across ages (dated by TCRdb to between 2014 and 2017). About the study as a whole: Template switching captured roughly one uniquely barcoded TCR beta cDNA molecule per two T cells in model experiments. Using deep sequencing normalized with unique cDNA molecular identifiers, the study measured how TCR beta repertoire diversity changes with age. The donors were divided into four age groups: young (average approximately 16 years), middle-aged (about 39), aged (around 59) and long-lived (around 80). To avoid experimental bias, donors of different ages were randomly spread across the sequencing lanes. For two donors (one aged 18 to 30 and one aged 80 or older), the study analyzed two additional independent replicas of 1 million unique cDNA reads from the same blood draw.

The investigation overall reported the following: A strong correlation was found between observed TCR beta diversity and the percentage of naive T cells measured by flow cytometry. Estimates of total diversity based on one million sequenced T cells were considered lower bounds and underestimates. The long-lived group showed more naive CD4+ T cells, fewer expanded clones and increased TCR diversity than the aged group, suggesting age selection. Conclusive comparison of naive and antigen-experienced compartments was prevented by the profiling of bulk unsorted PBMCs. Because the CMV infection status of the donors was unknown, age-related changes in expanded clonotypes may potentially have been confounded. Observed TCR beta diversity per million T cells fell roughly linearly with age, and a significant reduction was already apparent by age around 40.

The protocol used for the library was 5' RACE. The second PCR ran for roughly 7 to 12 cycles and used a J-beta primer mix along with a sample-barcoded 5' primer. A unique molecular identifier was introduced onto each TCR beta cDNA molecule by a template-switch 5' adaptor carrying 12 random nucleotides. Each sample yielded at least 2.5 million CDR3-containing paired-end reads. The Mint cDNA synthesis kit, primed by a TRBC-specific oligonucleotide, was used to synthesize first-strand cDNA from all RNA. Following uracil-DNA glycosylase treatment, all cDNA underwent a first 18-cycle PCR with the universal primers M1SS and BC2_uni_R. Turning to the authors' computational methods: Each sample was normalized by randomly selecting 1 million high-quality reads, each carrying a distinct molecular identifier. Instead of being binned into consensus sequences, reads that shared molecular identifiers were thrown out. MiTCR, set to a Q25 quality threshold and the strictest error-elimination algorithm, was used for CDR3 identification, clonotype clustering and error correction. Lower-bound total TCR beta diversity was estimated with a nonparametric unseen species model using Euler transformation. Clones were called with MiXCR by TCRdb after fastp trimmed the public reads at Q25, and only in-frame beta chains were retained. Rows matching on CDR3 protein sequence are summarized as one entry with the most common DNA and genes. TCRdb's processing, not the authors', yielded these V and J calls. Recorded for this sample are approximately 1,700,000 distinct CDR3 sequences; around 42% of them occurred a single time. Under 30% of the sample is taken by the ten largest.

The donors were roughly 38 Caucasian individuals from Russia, aged roughly 6 to 100 years, who were systemically healthy. Each donor gave 8 to 10 milliliters of peripheral blood, drawn into EDTA-treated Vacutainer tubes. Ficoll-Paque density-gradient centrifugation was used to isolate PBMCs, with at least 6.5 million per sample. Trizol reagent was used to extract total RNA from the PBMCs, yielding at least 5 micrograms per sample. Naive CD45RAhigh/CD27high T cell percentages were measured by flow cytometry on a PBMC aliquot from every donor. This clonotype was detected only once. The antigen this receptor binds is unknown. Within one base of it there is no much larger clone, and no base qualities were kept. The receptor comes from a human donor in good health. Specimen: blood.

The DNA sequence follows: TGCGCCAGCAGCCCCCTTCCGGGCCAATACGAGCAGTACTTC. This yields the protein CASSPLPGQYEQYF. The chain is assembled from TRBV4-3 and TRBJ2-7, with no confidently assigned D gene. Its CDR3 holds 14 amino acids, cysteine through phenylalanine. Just CDR3 DNA is preserved here, 42 bases in frame from base 1. The germline V gene yields LGHNA for CDR1 and YSLEER for CDR2. V is pared back by 4 bases and J by 4 bases, with 14 bases lying between the germline termini.